Below are 3 T cell receptor beta chains sequenced from a single sample in a study of radiotherapy plus CTLA-4 blockade in lung cancer. TCRdb keeps only in-frame clones here, not all; method: immunoSEQ multiplex PCR. The data show about 51,000 clones, about three quarters seen once. Material: peripheral blood, obtained from a patient treated with radiotherapy plus ipilimumab. The receptor source for this set is a human donor with non-small cell lung cancer whose response to radiotherapy plus ipilimumab could not be evaluated.

This sequence joins TRBV9 and TRBJ2-2; 10 bases map to TRBD2. Trimming removed 4 bases from V and 6 bases from J; junction bases left unmatched: 21. CDR3 length: 20 residues. CDR1 is SGDLS, CDR2 YYNGEE, per germline. The CDR3 DNA follows: TGTGCCAGCAGCCCACAATCCGGGACTAGCGAACTTTGGAGGTCCGGGGAGCTGTTTTTT. Its protein product is CASSPQSGTSELWRSGELFF.

This sequence joins TRBV7-9 and TRBJ2-5; D is perhaps TRBD1 (6 bases). The germline CDR1 and CDR2 sequences are SEHNR and FQNEAQ (reference sequence). The CDR3 has 15 amino acids. V gave up 6 bases and J gave up 5 bases, with 19 bases separating them. CDR3 nucleotide sequence: TGTGCCAGCAGGTCGGGCTGGGGGCCAAGGGAGACCCAGTACTTC. Its translation: CASRSGWGPRETQYF.

This clone was seen more than once but under ten times. This chain connects TRBV28 to TRBJ2-1, with 14 bases identical to TRBD2. The germline V gene has CDR1 MDHEN and CDR2 SYDVKM. Trimming took 4 bases from V and 8 from J; bases not matched to a gene: 10. This CDR3 has 17 amino acids. Here the CDR3 DNA reads TGTGCCAGCAGTTCCGCGGGACTAGCGGGAGCAAGGGATGAGCAGTTCTTC. It is translated as CASSSAGLAGARDEQFF.